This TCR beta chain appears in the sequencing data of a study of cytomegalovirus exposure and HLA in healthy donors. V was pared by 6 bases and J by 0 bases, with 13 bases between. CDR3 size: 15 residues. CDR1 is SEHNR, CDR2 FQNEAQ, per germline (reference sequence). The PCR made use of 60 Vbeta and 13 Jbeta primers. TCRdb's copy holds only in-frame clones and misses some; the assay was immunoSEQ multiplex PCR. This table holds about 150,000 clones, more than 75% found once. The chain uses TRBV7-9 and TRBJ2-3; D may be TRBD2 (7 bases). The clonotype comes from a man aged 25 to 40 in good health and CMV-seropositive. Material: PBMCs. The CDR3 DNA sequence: TGTGCCAGCAGGGGGGGGCGGGGTAGCACAGATACGCAGTATTTT. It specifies CASRGGRGSTDTQYF.